This TCR beta chain was sequenced during a study of identical twins. TCRdb re-called the 5' RACE reads through MiXCR, storing one row per CDR3 protein. Here the sample spans about 240,000 distinct CDR3 sequences, 10% to 13% being singletons. The CDR3 loop spans 16 amino acids. The V and J ends lost 3 bases and 2 bases respectively, with 14 bases between them. Germline CDR1 and CDR2: LGHDT and YNNKEL (reference sequence). This clonotype was detected only a few times. The TCR was taken from a man aged 50 to 59 in good health. Sequenced material: memory T cells sorted from blood. The V gene is TRBV3-1, the J gene TRBJ1-5, with D unclear. CDR3 in amino acids: CASSQRGRVGNQPQHF. The CDR3, as DNA: TGTGCCAGCAGCCAGCGTGGGAGAGTAGGCAATCAGCCCCAGCATTTT.